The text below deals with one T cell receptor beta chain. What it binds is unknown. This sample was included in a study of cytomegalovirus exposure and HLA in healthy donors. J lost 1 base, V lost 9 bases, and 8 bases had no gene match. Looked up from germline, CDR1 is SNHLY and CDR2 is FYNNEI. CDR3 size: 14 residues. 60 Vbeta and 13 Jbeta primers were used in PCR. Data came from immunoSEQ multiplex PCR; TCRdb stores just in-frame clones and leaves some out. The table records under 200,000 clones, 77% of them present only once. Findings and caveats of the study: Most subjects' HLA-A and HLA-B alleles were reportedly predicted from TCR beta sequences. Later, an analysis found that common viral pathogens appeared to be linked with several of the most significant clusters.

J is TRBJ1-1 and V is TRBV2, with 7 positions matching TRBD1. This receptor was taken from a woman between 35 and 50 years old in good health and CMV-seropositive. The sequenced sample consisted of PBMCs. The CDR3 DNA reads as TGTGCCAGTAAGCGAGACAGGGCGAACACTGAAGCTTTCTTT. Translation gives CASKRDRANTEAFF.